The 8 T cell receptor beta chains reported below all come from one sample, sequenced in a study of blood T cell repertoires in COVID-19. Clones were sequenced by immunoSEQ multiplex PCR, and TCRdb holds only the in-frame ones, with some missing. The repertoire holds approximately 240,000 clones, with nearly 90% as singletons. Sequencing input: peripheral blood. These receptor sequences come from a woman between 18 and 29 years old who had recovered from COVID-19.

The rearrangement uses TRBV6-6 and TRBJ2-1, with D possibly being TRBD2 (6 bases). Trimming pared 5 bases from V and 9 bases from J, leaving 23 bases between. This CDR3 region has 16 residues. Germline lookup yields CDR1 MNHNY and CDR2 SVGAGI (reference sequence). The CDR3 sequence: CASSPASSEPAAEQFF. DNA for the CDR3: TGTGCCAGCAGTCCCGCCTCTAGCGAGCCCGCCGCTGAGCAGTTCTTC.

The chain joins TRBV27 to TRBJ2-7; perhaps TRBD2 as D (7 bases). Germline V gene sequence: CDR1 MNHEY, CDR2 SMNVEV (reference sequence). Trimming cost V 3 bases and J 7 bases, with 16 bases left between them. CDR3 size: 14 residues. The CDR3 DNA reads as TGTGCCAGCAGTTTTGGGGGACAAGCGGGGGAGCAGTACTTC. Residues: CASSFGGQAGEQYF.

The gene calls are TRBV7-2 and TRBJ2-1; D possibly corresponds to TRBD1 (6 bases). Germline V gives CDR1 SGHTA, CDR2 FQGNSA. Trimming pared 2 bases from V and 9 bases from J, leaving 20 bases between. The CDR3 length is 16 residues. CDR3 nucleotide sequence: TGTGCCAGCAGCTTATTATCCGCCGCAATAGGGGGTGAGCAGTTCTTC. Residues: CASSLLSAAIGGEQFF.

This clone was seen a single time. The genes are TRBV27 and TRBJ2-7; TRBD1 matches 8 bases. Germline CDR1 MNHEY, CDR2 SMNVEV (reference sequence). V lost 6 bases to trimming and J lost 2 bases; unmatched junction nucleotides: 6. The CDR3 runs to 14 residues. CDR3 residues: CASRPGGATYEQYF. The DNA of the CDR3 is TGTGCCAGCAGGCCAGGGGGCGCGACCTACGAGCAGTACTTC.

The chain joins TRBV3-1 (or the pseudogene TRBV3-2) to TRBJ1-1; 7 bases agree with TRBD1. Germline CDR1 reads LGHDT; CDR2 reads YNNKEL (reference sequence). The V gene end was trimmed by 2 bases and the J gene end by 10 bases; junction bases not matched to a gene: 4. CDR3 length equals 12 residues. CDR3 nucleotides: TGTGCCAGCAGCCAAAGACAGGGTGTAGCTTTCTTT. It is translated as CASSQRQGVAFF.

The CDR3 sequence is CASSSLAAYEQYF. The CDR3 coding sequence is TGTGCCAGCAGCTCACTAGCAGCTTACGAGCAGTACTTC. V is TRBV7-2 and J is TRBJ2-7, with D perhaps matching TRBD2 (6 bases). The CDR3 contains 13 residues. CDR1 and CDR2 (germline): SGHTA, FQGNSA. The germline V and J ends were trimmed by 4 bases and 4 bases, with 11 bases remaining between them.

A single count supports this clone. The chain joins TRBV7-2 to TRBJ1-3; 9 bases line up with TRBD1. V gave up 5 bases and J gave up 8 bases; unmatched junction bases: 10. The CDR3 extends over 15 amino acids. Germline V gene sequence: CDR1 SGHTA, CDR2 FQGNSA. In DNA form, the CDR3 reads TGTGCCAGCAGCCCCAGGGACAGGGTTAGGGACACCATATATTTT. The encoded protein is CASSPRDRVRDTIYF.

This chain connects TRBV7-2 to TRBJ1-2, with D perhaps matching TRBD1 (5 bases). Germline V gene lookup returns CDR1 SGHTA and CDR2 FQGNSA. The CDR3 has 14 amino acids. Trimming stripped 5 bases from V and 3 bases from J, with 13 bases between. DNA for the CDR3: TGTGCCAGCAGCGTCGTACAGGCCCACTATGGCTACACCTTC. Encoded protein: CASSVVQAHYGYTF.